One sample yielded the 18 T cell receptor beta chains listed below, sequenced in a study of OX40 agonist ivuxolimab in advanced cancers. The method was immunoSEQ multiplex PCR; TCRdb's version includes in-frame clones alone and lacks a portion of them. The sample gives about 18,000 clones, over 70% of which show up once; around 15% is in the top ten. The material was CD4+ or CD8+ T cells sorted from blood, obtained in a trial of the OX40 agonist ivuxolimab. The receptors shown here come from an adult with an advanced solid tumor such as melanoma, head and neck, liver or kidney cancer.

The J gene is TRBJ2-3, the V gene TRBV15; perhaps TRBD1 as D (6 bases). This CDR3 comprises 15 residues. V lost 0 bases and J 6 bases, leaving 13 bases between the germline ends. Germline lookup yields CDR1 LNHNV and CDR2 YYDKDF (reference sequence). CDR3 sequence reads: CATSRDWTDRDTQYF. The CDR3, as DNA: TGTGCCACCAGCAGAGATTGGACAGACAGGGATACGCAGTATTTT. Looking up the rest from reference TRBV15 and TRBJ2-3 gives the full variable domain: DAMVIQNPRYQVTQFGKPVTLSCSQTLNHNVMYWYQQKSSQAPKLLFHYYDKDFNNEADTPDNFQSRRPNTSFCFLDIRSPGLGDTAMYLCATSRDWTDRDTQYFGPGTRLTVL.

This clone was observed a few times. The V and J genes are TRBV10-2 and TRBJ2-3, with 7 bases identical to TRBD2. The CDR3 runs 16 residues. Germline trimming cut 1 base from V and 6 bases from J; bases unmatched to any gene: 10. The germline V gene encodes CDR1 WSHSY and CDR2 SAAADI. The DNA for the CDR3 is TGCGCCAGCAGTGAGTTTGAGGGAGGGAGTTTGGATACGCAGTATTTT. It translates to CASSEFEGGSLDTQYF.

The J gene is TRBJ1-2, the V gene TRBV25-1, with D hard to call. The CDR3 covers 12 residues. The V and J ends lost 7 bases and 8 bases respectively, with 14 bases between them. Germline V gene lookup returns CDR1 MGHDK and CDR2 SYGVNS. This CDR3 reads CASTGPTLGYTF. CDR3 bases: TGTGCCAGCACTGGGCCTACTCTCGGCTACACCTTC.

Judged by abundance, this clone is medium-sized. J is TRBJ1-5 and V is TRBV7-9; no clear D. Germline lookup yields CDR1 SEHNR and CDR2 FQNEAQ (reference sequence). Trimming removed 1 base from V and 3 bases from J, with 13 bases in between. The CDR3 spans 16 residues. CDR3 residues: CASSLVGLGINQPQHF. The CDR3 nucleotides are TGTGCCAGCAGCTTAGTTGGGCTTGGGATCAATCAGCCCCAGCATTTT.

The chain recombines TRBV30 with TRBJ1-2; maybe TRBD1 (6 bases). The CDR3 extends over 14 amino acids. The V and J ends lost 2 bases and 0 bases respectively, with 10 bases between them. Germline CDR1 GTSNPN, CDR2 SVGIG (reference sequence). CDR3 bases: TGTGCCTGGAGTTACGGGACATCTAACTATGGCTACACCTTC. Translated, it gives CAWSYGTSNYGYTF. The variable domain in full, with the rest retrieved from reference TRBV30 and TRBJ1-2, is SQTIHQWPATLVQPVGSPLSLECTVEGTSNPNLYWYRQAAGRGLQLLFYSVGIGQISSEVPQNLSASRPQDRQFILSSKKLLLSDSGFYLCAWSYGTSNYGYTFGSGTRLTVV.

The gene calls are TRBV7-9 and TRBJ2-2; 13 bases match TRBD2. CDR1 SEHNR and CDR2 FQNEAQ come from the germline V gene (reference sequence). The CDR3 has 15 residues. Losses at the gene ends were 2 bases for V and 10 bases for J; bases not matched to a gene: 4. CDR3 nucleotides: TGTGCCAGCAGCTTAACTAGCGGGGGGGGCGAGGAGCTGTTTTTT. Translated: CASSLTSGGGEELFF.

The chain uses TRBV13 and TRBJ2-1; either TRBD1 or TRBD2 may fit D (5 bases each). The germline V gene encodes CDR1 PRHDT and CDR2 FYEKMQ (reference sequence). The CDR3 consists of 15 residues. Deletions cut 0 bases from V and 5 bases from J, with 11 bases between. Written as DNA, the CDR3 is TGTGCCAGCAGCTTAGGCCTTGGGGGAGACAATGAGCAGTTCTTC. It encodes CASSLGLGGDNEQFF. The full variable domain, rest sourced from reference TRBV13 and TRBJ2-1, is AAGVIQSPRHLIKEKRETATLKCYPIPRHDTVYWYQQGPGQDPQFLISFYEKMQSDKGSIPDRFSAQQFSDYHSELNMSSLELGDSALYFCASSLGLGGDNEQFFGPGTRLTVL.

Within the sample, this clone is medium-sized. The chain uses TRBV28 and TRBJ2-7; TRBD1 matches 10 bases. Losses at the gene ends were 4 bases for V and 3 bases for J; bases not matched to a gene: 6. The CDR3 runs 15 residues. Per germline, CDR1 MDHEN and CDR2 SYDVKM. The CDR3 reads CASSSFDRGLYEQYF. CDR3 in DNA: TGTGCCAGCAGTTCTTTTGACAGGGGGCTCTACGAGCAGTACTTC.

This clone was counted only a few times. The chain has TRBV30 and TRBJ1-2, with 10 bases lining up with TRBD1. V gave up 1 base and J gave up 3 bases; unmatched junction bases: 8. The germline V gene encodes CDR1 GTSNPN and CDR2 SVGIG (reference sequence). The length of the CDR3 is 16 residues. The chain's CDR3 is CAWSDEDRGIYYGYTF. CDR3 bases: TGTGCCTGGAGTGATGAGGACAGGGGGATTTACTATGGCTACACCTTC.

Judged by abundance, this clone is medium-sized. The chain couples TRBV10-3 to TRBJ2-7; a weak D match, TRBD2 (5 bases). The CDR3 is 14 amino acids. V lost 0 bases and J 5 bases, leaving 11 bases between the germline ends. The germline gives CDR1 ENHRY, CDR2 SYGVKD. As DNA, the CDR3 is TGTGCCATCAGTGAGTCGGACTTAACGGACGAGCAGTACTTC. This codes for CAISESDLTDEQYF.

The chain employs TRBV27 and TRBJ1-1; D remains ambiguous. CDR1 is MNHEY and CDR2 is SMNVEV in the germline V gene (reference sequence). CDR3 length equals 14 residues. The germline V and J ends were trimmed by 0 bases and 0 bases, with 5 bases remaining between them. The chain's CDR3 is CASSLSGMNTEAFF. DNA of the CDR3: TGTGCCAGCAGTTTATCAGGGATGAACACTGAAGCTTTCTTT.

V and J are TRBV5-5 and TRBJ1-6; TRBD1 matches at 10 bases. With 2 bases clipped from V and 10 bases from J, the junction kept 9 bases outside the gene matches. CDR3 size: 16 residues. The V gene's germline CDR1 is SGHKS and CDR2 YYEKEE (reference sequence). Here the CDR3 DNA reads TGTGCCAGCAGCTTTGGACAGGGGGTTTCTGGGTCACCCCTCCACTTT. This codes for CASSFGQGVSGSPLHF. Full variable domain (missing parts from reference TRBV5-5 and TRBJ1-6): DAGVTQSPTHLIKTRGQQVTLRCSPISGHKSVSWYQQVLGQGPQFIFQYYEKEERGRGNFPDRFSARQFPNYSSELNVNALLLGDSALYLCASSFGQGVSGSPLHFGNGTRLTVT.

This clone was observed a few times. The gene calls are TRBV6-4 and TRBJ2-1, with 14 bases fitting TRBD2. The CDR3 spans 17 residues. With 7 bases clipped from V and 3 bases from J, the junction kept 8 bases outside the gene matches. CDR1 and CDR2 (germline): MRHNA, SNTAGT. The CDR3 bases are TGTGCCAGCATTCCTGGACTAGCGGGAGGACTCTACAATGAGCAGTTCTTC. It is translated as CASIPGLAGGLYNEQFF.

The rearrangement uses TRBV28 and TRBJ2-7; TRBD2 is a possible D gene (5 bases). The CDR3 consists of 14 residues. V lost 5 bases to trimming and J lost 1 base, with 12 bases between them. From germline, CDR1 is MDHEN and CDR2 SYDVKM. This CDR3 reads CASSPSGTSYEQYF. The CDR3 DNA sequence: TGTGCCAGCAGTCCAAGCGGTACATCCTACGAGCAGTACTTC.

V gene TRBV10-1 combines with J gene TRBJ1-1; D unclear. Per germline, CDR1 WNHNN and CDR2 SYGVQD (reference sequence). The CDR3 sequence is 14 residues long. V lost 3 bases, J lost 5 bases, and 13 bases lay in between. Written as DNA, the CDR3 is TGCGCCAGCAGTGACCAGGACGGTGGGACTGAAGCTTTCTTT. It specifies CASSDQDGGTEAFF.

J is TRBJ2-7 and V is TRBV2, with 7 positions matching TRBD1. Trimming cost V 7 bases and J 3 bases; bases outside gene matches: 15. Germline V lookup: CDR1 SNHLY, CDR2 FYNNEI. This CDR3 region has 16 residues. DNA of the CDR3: TGTGCCAGCAACGCCCTGGACAGGCTGGGTGACTACGAGCAGTACTTC. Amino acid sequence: CASNALDRLGDYEQYF.

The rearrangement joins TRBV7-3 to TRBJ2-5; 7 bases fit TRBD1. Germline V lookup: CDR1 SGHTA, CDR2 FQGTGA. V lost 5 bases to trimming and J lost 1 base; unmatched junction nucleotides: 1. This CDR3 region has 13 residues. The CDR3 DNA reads TGTGCCAGCAGCAGGGACAGCCAAGAGACCCAGTACTTC. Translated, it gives CASSRDSQETQYF.

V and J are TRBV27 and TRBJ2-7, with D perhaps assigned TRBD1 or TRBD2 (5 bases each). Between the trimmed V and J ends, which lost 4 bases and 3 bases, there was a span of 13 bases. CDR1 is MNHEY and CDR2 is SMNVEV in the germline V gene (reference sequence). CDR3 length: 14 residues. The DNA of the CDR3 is TGTGCCAGCAGTTATGGGACGTCTCACTACGAGCAGTACTTC. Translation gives CASSYGTSHYEQYF.